This T cell receptor (beta chain) was profiled in a study of T cells in Graves' hyperthyroidism and ophthalmopathy. This clonotype was detected a few times. This CDR3 is 15 amino acids long. V was trimmed by 3 bases and J by 0 bases, leaving 14 bases between them. Looked up from germline, CDR1 is DFQATT and CDR2 is SNEGSKA (reference sequence). The source material, RNA transcripts, was used to amplify TCR beta CDR3 regions. Researchers ran a first-round RT-PCR on the TCR CDR3 using the HTBI primer set. TCRdb independently ran MiXCR on the multiplex PCR reads; one entry per CDR3 protein. The data contain hundreds of thousands of distinct CDR3 sequences, about 25% of them seen just once; the ten biggest clones take up 35%.

This sequence joins TRBV20-1 and TRBJ1-1, with D perhaps TRBD1 (5 bases). Sequencing was carried out using blood. The TCR sequence derives from a woman aged 35 to 49 with Graves' ophthalmopathy. The CDR3 sequence is CSARSDSRMNTEAFF. The DNA for the CDR3 is TGCAGTGCTAGGTCCGACAGTCGAATGAACACTGAAGCTTTCTTT.